This T cell receptor beta chain is drawn from a study of T-cell memory formation after mild COVID-19. Notes on the study in general: For contracting clones, CD4+ ones sat mainly in CM and EM, CD8+ in EMRA. Day 15 to 85 contractors were CD4/CD8 balanced; later expanders leaned CD4+.

About this clonotype: Its antigen is not identified.

With 0 bases clipped from V and 8 bases from J, the junction kept 16 bases outside the gene matches. The CDR3 loop spans 18 amino acids. The V gene's germline CDR1 is DFQATT and CDR2 SNEGSKA (reference sequence). A 5'RACE reaction primed in the constant segment made cDNA libraries of TCR alpha and TCR beta, and these carried sample barcodes and UMIs. TCRdb processed the 5' RACE reads anew with MiXCR; each CDR3 protein has one entry. The sample consists of 200,000 or so distinct CDR3 sequences, over 7.5% of them appearing once. This sequence was found in a man younger than 35 who had mild COVID-19 (a few samples of this study predate the infection). Cell type and time point are not known. Sequenced input: PBMCs or a T cell subset sorted from them (not recorded which). V gene TRBV20-1 combines with J gene TRBJ2-2; TRBD2 matches 9 bases. The CDR3 sequence: CSARDPFSRGGRSGELFF. For the CDR3, the DNA is TGCAGTGCTAGAGACCCCTTTTCGCGGGGGGGCCGAAGTGGGGAGCTGTTTTTT.